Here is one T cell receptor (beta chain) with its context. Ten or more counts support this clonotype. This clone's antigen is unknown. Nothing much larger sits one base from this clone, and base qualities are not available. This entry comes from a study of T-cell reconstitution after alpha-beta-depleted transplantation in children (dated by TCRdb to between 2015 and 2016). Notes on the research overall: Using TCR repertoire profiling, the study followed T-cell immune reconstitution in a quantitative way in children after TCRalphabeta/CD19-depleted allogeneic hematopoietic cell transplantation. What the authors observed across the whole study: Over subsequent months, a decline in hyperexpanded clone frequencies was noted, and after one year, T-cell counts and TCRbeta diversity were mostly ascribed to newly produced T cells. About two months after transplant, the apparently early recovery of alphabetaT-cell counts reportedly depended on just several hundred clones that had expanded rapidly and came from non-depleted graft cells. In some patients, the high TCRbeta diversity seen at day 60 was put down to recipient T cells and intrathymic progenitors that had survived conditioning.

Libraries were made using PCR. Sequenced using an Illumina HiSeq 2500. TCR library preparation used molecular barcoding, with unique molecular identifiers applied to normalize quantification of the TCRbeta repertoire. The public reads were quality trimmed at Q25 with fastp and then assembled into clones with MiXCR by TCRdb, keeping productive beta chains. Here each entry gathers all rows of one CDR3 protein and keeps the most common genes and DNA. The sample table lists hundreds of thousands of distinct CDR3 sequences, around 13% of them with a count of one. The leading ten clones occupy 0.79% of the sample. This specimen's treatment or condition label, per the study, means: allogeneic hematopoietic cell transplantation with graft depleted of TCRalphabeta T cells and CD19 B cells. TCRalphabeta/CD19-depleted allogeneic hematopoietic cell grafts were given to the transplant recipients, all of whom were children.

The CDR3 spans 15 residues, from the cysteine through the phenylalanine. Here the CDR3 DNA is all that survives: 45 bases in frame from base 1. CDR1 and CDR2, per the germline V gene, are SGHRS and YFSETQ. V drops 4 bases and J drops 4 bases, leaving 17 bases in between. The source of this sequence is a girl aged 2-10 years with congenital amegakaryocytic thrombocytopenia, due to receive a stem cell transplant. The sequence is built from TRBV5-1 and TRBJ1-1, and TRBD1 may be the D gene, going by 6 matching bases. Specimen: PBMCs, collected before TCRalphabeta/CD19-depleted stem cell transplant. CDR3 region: CASSRTRGGGTEAFF. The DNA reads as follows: TGCGCCAGCAGCAGAACCAGGGGAGGTGGCACTGAAGCTTTCTTT.